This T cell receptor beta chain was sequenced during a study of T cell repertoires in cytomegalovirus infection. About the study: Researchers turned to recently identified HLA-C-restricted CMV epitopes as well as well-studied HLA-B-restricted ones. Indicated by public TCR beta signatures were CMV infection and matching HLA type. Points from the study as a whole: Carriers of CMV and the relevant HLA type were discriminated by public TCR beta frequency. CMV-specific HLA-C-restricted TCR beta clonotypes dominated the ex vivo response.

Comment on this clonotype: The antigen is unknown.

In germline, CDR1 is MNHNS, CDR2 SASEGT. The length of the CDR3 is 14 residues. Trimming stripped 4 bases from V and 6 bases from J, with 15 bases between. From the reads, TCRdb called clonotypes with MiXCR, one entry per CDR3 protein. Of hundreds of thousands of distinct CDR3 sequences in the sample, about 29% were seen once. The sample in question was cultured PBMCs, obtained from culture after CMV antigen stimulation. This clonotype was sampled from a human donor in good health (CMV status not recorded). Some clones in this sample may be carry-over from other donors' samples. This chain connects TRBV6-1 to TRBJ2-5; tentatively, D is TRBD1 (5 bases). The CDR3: CASSGDPVGQTQYF. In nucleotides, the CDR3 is TGTGCCAGCAGTGGAGATCCGGTGGGGCAGACCCAGTACTTC.